These 22 T cell receptor beta chains originate from one sample sequenced in a study of prognosis after radiotherapy for stage I lung cancer. The study amplified the TCR beta CDR3 region from genomic DNA. This amplification was carried out by two rounds of multiplex PCR. Amplification in first-round PCR relied on primers specific to each TRBV and TRBJ gene. TCRdb passed the multiplex PCR reads through MiXCR, listing each CDR3 protein once. The sample contains around 19,000 distinct CDR3 sequences, around 44% of which appear only once. Sample: PBMCs, taken before or after stereotactic body radiation therapy (not recorded which). These receptors originate from a donor over 45 with non-small cell lung cancer.

There are many counts of this clonotype. V is TRBV20-1 and J is TRBJ2-5, with 12 bases that match TRBD1. CDR1 is DFQATT and CDR2 is SNEGSKA in the germline V gene (reference sequence). V lost 3 bases, J lost 4 bases, and 6 bases stayed unmatched. This CDR3 region has 15 residues. The CDR3 loop reads CSASGDRGRGETQYF. The CDR3 DNA reads as TGCAGTGCTAGCGGGGACAGGGGGCGCGGAGAGACCCAGTACTTC.

This chain uses TRBV19 with TRBJ2-7; D assignment may be TRBD1 or TRBD2 (5 bases each). CDR1 and CDR2 from the germline V gene are LNHDA and SQIVND (reference sequence). The CDR3 is 17 residues long. The V end was cut by 2 bases, the J end by 5 bases, with 22 bases between. The CDR3 coding sequence is TGTGCCAGTAGTATATATGGGACCCCCGGACGGGTAAACGAGCAGTACTTC. Amino acid sequence: CASSIYGTPGRVNEQYF.

This clonotype was recorded at least ten times. J is TRBJ2-2 and V is TRBV28; D unclear. The ends were cut back, 8 bases at V and 2 bases at J, with 9 bases in the middle. The CDR3 is made up of 13 amino acids. Germline loops: CDR1 MDHEN, CDR2 SYDVKM. CDR3 sequence reads: CASFDINTGELFF. The DNA for the CDR3 is TGTGCCAGCTTCGACATCAACACCGGGGAGCTGTTTTTT.

This clonotype was observed at least ten times. The chain uses TRBV28 and TRBJ2-1; D is unresolved. Germline loops: CDR1 MDHEN, CDR2 SYDVKM. The germline V and J ends were trimmed by 6 bases and 4 bases, with 13 bases remaining between them. CDR3 size: 14 residues. The CDR3 sequence is CASSLLDAYNEQFF. In DNA form, the CDR3 reads TGTGCCAGCAGCCTACTGGACGCTTACAATGAGCAGTTCTTC.

The V and J genes are TRBV28 and TRBJ2-1; D call uncertain. This CDR3 contains 17 residues. V shed 7 bases and J shed 0 bases, with 19 bases lying between them. Looked up from germline, CDR1 is MDHEN and CDR2 is SYDVKM. CDR3 sequence: CASTFQHYAYSYNEQFF. The CDR3 DNA sequence: TGTGCCAGCACCTTCCAGCACTATGCCTACTCCTACAATGAGCAGTTCTTC.

This clonotype was seen many times. This chain joins TRBV12-3 or TRBV12-4 and TRBJ2-3; 12 positions agree with TRBD2. The V and J ends lost 6 bases and 4 bases, in that order; junction bases with no gene match: 5. This CDR3 is built from 15 residues. This CDR3 is CASRATSGSADTQYF. The CDR3, as DNA: TGTGCCAGCAGAGCGACTAGCGGGAGTGCAGATACGCAGTATTTT.

This clonotype was seen at least ten times. At one end, the junction sequence differs from germline, possibly due to a read error. The rearrangement links TRBV12-5 to TRBJ2-7, with 12 bases that match TRBD1. The CDR3 contains 17 residues. CDR1 is LGHNT and CDR2 is FRNRAP in the germline V gene. CDR3 nucleotide sequence: TGTGCTAGTGGTTTGCCACCGGGACAGGGGGCCTCCTACGGGCAGTACTTC. Translation: CASGLPPGQGASYGQYF. The full variable domain, its missing parts supplied by reference TRBV12-5 and TRBJ2-7, is DARVTQTPRHKVTEMGQEVTMRCQPILGHNTVFWYRQTMMQGLELLAYFRNRAPLDDSGMPKDRFSAEMPDATLATLKIQPSEPRDSAVYFCASGLPPGQGASYGQYFGPGTRLTVT.

This clonotype was recorded at least ten times. The chain has TRBV20-1 and TRBJ2-2; 7 bases are a match to TRBD2. V dropped 1 base and J dropped 0; count of bases not matched to a gene: 2. The CDR3 covers 15 residues. The V gene's germline CDR1 is DFQATT and CDR2 SNEGSKA (reference sequence). The CDR3 protein is CSARGLAANTGELFF. The CDR3 nucleotides are TGCAGTGCTAGAGGGCTAGCGGCGAACACCGGGGAGCTGTTTTTT.

In its sample, this clonotype is medium-sized. J is TRBJ1-5 and V is TRBV6-4; tentatively, D is TRBD1 (6 bases). The CDR3 runs to 14 residues. Germline loops: CDR1 MRHNA, CDR2 SNTAGT. Between the trimmed V and J ends, which lost 6 bases and 0 bases, there was a span of 9 bases. CDR3 in amino acids: CASRGGNSNQPQHF. The CDR3, as DNA: TGTGCCAGCAGAGGGGGGAATAGCAATCAGCCCCAGCATTTT.

This clonotype appeared many times. The chain employs TRBV13 and TRBJ2-4; D call uncertain. V lost 5 bases, J lost 0 bases, and 17 bases lay in between. Germline V lookup: CDR1 PRHDT, CDR2 FYEKMQ (reference sequence). The CDR3 has 17 residues. CDR3 nucleotide sequence: TGTGCCAGCAGCCCTCAAAGCCAGTCTATAGCCAAAAACATTCAGTACTTC. As protein: CASSPQSQSIAKNIQYF.

The table lists this clonotype with many counts. The chain has TRBV6-4 and TRBJ2-2; tentative D call: TRBD1 (7 bases). Trimming stripped 6 bases from V and 8 bases from J, with 16 bases between. Per the germline V gene, CDR1 is MRHNA and CDR2 is SNTAGT. This CDR3 comprises 14 residues. This CDR3 is CASRRDSTVGELFF. The CDR3 DNA sequence: TGTGCCAGCAGGCGGGACAGCACTGTGGGGGAGCTGTTTTTT.

This clonotype was seen ten or more times. The chain is built from TRBV3-1 and TRBJ2-3; 9 nucleotides match TRBD1. Germline CDR1 and CDR2: LGHDT and YNNKEL (reference sequence). CDR3 length equals 15 residues. V shed 0 bases, J shed 4 bases, and the junction held 2 bases outside the gene matches. DNA of the CDR3: TGTGCCAGCAGCCAAGATTACAGGGGGCCAGATACGCAGTATTTT. It is translated as CASSQDYRGPDTQYF.

The V and J genes are TRBV6-2 or TRBV6-3 and TRBJ2-7, with 9 positions matching TRBD2. The germline V gene has CDR1 MNHEY and CDR2 SVGEGT. V shed 6 bases and J 7 bases; nucleotides not matched to a gene: 10. The CDR3 loop spans 14 amino acids. CDR3 DNA sequence: TGTGCCAGCAGACGCGGGGGGGGTGCCGAGGAGCAGTACTTC. This gives the protein CASRRGGGAEEQYF.

This clonotype has a handful of counts. The chain has TRBV18 and TRBJ1-1; unclear D gene. The CDR3 contains 15 residues. Germline values: CDR1 KGHSH, CDR2 LQKENI. Trimming cost V 2 bases and J 9 bases, with 19 bases left between them. The CDR3 sequence is CASSPNPTSSVKAFF. The CDR3 region has the DNA TGTGCCAGCTCACCAAACCCTACCTCCTCGGTGAAAGCTTTCTTT.

As concerns this clonotype: Given a far larger clone just one base away, this is likely a sequencing read error. The chain uses TRBV7-2 and TRBJ1-2; no definite D call. Looked up from germline, CDR1 is SGHTA and CDR2 is FQGNSA. V lost 0 bases and J 13 bases, leaving 18 bases between the germline ends. There are 14 residues in the CDR3. This CDR3 reads CASSLALASPNFTF. CDR3 nucleotides: TGTGCCAGCAGCTTAGCGTTGGCCAGCCCTAATTTCACCTTC. Together with reference TRBV7-2 and TRBJ1-2, the CDR3 gives the full variable domain: GAGVSQSPSNKVTEKGKDVELRCDPISGHTALYWYRQSLGQGLEFLIYFQGNSAPDKSGLPSDRFSAERTGGSVSTLTIQRTQQEDSAVYLCASSLALASPNFTFGSGTRLTVV.

This chain connects TRBV6-2 or TRBV6-3 to TRBJ2-3, with D perhaps TRBD2 (5 bases). V was cut by 6 bases and J by 4 bases, with 17 bases left in between. CDR3 length: 15 amino acids. Germline CDR1 and CDR2: MNHEY and SVGEGT. This CDR3 is CASRTGTHSADTQYF. CDR3 DNA: TGTGCCAGCAGAACCGGTACTCATAGCGCAGATACGCAGTATTTT.

Points on this clonotype: A much larger clonotype is one base distant, so this may be a read error. The V and J genes are TRBV6-5 and TRBJ2-5, with 10 bases that match TRBD2. Looked up from germline, CDR1 is MNHEY and CDR2 is SVGAGI. This CDR3 region has 16 residues. The chain's CDR3 is CASIYPERGGRETQYF. DNA of the CDR3: TGTGCCAGCATTTACCCTGAGCGGGGGGGCCGGGAGACCCAGTACTTC.

This clonotype occurred many times. The chain employs TRBV5-1 and TRBJ2-1; TRBD2 might be the D (5 bases). The germline V and J ends were trimmed by 0 bases and 9 bases, with 13 bases remaining between them. This CDR3 is built from 14 residues. Germline V gene lookup returns CDR1 SGHRS and CDR2 YFSETQ. The CDR3 DNA reads as TGCGCCAGCAGCTTGGTTGAGGGTATCGGTGAGCAGTTCTTC. Amino acids: CASSLVEGIGEQFF.

This clonotype was picked up one time. The chain couples TRBV6-1 to TRBJ2-3; D possibly corresponds to TRBD1 (6 bases). Germline lookup yields CDR1 MNHNS and CDR2 SASEGT. The CDR3 consists of 17 residues. The ends were cut back, 6 bases at V and 2 bases at J, with 21 bases in the middle. CDR3 region: CASRTTGISGYTDTQYF. In nucleotides, the CDR3 is TGTGCCAGCAGAACCACAGGGATCTCGGGGTACACAGATACGCAGTATTTT.

There are many counts of this clonotype. The V gene is TRBV3-1, the J gene TRBJ2-2; 10 bases fit TRBD2. Germline CDR1 LGHDT, CDR2 YNNKEL (reference sequence). Unmatched junction bases numbered 9, after V lost 1 base and J lost 7 bases. The CDR3 is 17 residues long. The CDR3 sequence: CASSQGTSGGMIGELFF. The CDR3 bases are TGTGCCAGCAGCCAAGGGACTAGCGGAGGGATGATCGGGGAGCTGTTTTTT.

The chain is built from TRBV10-3 and TRBJ1-6; D unresolved. This CDR3 has 12 amino acids. Trimming cost V 6 bases and J 9 bases, with 9 bases left between them. Germline V gene data show CDR1 as ENHRY and CDR2 as SYGVKD. The CDR3 DNA reads TGTGCCATCAGGGGTATGATTTCACCCCTCCACTTT. It encodes CAIRGMISPLHF.

Notes on this clonotype: At one end the junction does not follow the germline gene, possibly because of a read error. CDR3 amino acids: CASSLGGISGANVLPF. CDR3 DNA sequence: TGCGCCAGCAGCTTGGGGGGGATCTCTGGGGCTAACGTCCTGCCTTTC. The rearrangement uses TRBV5-1 and TRBJ2-6; either TRBD1 or TRBD2 may supply D (5 bases each). The CDR3 covers 16 residues. CDR1 is SGHRS and CDR2 is YFSETQ in the germline V gene.